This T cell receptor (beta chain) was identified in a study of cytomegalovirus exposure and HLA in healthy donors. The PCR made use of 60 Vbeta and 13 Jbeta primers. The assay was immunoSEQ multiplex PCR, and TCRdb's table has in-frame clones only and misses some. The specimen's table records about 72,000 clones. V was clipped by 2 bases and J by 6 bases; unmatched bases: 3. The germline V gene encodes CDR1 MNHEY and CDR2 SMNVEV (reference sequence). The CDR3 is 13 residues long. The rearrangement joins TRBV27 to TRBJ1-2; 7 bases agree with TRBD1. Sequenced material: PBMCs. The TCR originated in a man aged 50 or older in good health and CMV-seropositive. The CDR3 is CASSLKGQNGYTF. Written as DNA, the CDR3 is TGTGCCAGCAGTTTAAAGGGACAGAATGGCTACACCTTC.